What follows describes a single T cell receptor beta chain. The table came from immunoSEQ multiplex PCR; TCRdb's copy has only in-frame clones and leaves some out. The sample lists approximately 360,000 clones; nearly 90% were seen once. The sample originates from a study of blood T cell repertoires in COVID-19. Study-level information: Sample material is recorded as cDNA or gDNA derived from T cells, B-cell-depleted T cells, or PBMCs.

V was cut by 8 bases and J by 0 bases, with 10 bases left in between. Germline V gene sequence: CDR1 SNHLY, CDR2 FYNNEI. The CDR3 extends over 13 amino acids. The rearrangement uses TRBV2 and TRBJ1-1, with D hard to call. This TCR was recovered from a man aged 18-30 years with active or convalescent COVID-19. Sequencing was performed on peripheral blood. CDR3 loop: CASRVQLNTEAFF. In DNA form, the CDR3 reads TGTGCCAGCCGGGTGCAGCTGAACACTGAAGCTTTCTTT. The full variable domain, in which reference TRBV2 and TRBJ1-1 provide the parts outside the CDR3, is EPEVTQTPSHQVTQMGQEVILRCVPISNHLYFYWYRQILGQKVEFLVSFYNNEISEKSEIFDDQFSVERPDGSNFTLKIRSTKLEDSAMYFCASRVQLNTEAFFGQGTRLTVV.